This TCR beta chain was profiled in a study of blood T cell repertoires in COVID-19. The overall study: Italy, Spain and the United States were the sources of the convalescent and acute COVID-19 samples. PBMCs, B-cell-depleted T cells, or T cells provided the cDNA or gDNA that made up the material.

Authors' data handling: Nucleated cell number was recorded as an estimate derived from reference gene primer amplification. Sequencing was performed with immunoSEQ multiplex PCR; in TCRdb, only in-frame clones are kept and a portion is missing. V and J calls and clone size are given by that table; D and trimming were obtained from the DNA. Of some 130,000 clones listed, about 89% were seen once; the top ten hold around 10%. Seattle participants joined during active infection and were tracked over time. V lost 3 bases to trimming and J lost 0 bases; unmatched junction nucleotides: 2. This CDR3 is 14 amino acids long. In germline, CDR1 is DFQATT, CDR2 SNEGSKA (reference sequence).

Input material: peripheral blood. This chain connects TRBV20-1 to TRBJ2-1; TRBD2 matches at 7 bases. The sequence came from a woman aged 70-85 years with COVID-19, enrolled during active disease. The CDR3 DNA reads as TGCAGTGCTAGTTCGGGGGGCTCCTACAATGAGCAGTTCTTC. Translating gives CSASSGGSYNEQFF.